This T cell receptor (beta chain) was recorded in a study of T cell changes during pregnancy in multiple sclerosis (dated by TCRdb to the late 2010s). In the study overall: Changes in the T cell repertoire over the course of pregnancy were examined in this study in women with multiple sclerosis.

The library came from the immunoSEQ multiplex PCR assay. TCRdb re-hosts the immuneACCESS table, in-frame sequences only. Its copies lack some clones; in the studies checked, an unresolved V gene accounts for under half of them, and the cause for the rest is not known. Present in this sample are about 52,000 clones, over 80% of which were seen just once. Roughly 0.71% of the sample comes from the top ten. From cysteine to phenylalanine, the CDR3 is 11 amino acids long. Only CDR3 DNA is held: 33 bases, read in frame from base 1. V sheds 3 bases and J sheds 10 bases, leaving 7 bases between their ends. CDR1 and CDR2, per the germline V gene (reference sequence), are SGHAT and FQDESV. As regards this clone: Its antigen is unknown. No base quality information exists; no much larger clone differs at one position.

The specimen was CD4+ T cells from peripheral blood mononuclear cells, collected in the third trimester of pregnancy. This sequence originates from a female donor with multiple sclerosis, enrolled in a pregnancy study. The rearrangement joined TRBV11-1 to TRBJ2-1; confidence is insufficient to name the D gene. At the DNA level, the sequence is TGTGCCAGCAGCTTTAGGCGGGAGCAGTTCTTC. This is translated as CASSFRREQFF.